Shown below are 2 T cell receptor beta chains from a single sample sequenced in a study of blood T cell repertoires in COVID-19. The method was immunoSEQ multiplex PCR; TCRdb's version includes in-frame clones alone and lacks a portion of them. The sample carries a few hundred thousand clones, approximately 91% recorded once. The sample consisted of peripheral blood. Receptors originate from a human donor in a cohort sampled during active COVID-19.

V usage is TRBV5-1 and J usage is TRBJ1-4; D is possibly TRBD1 (5 bases). Germline V lookup: CDR1 SGHRS, CDR2 YFSETQ. V lost 0 bases to trimming and J lost 8 bases, with 11 bases between them. CDR3 length: 14 amino acids. CDR3 DNA sequence: TGCGCCAGCAGCTTGGGCCCAGGGAGGGAAAAACTGTTTTTT. Protein sequence: CASSLGPGREKLFF.

The chain carries TRBV6-5 and TRBJ2-7; a possible D gene is TRBD1 (6 bases). Germline CDR1 MNHEY, CDR2 SVGAGI. CDR3 length: 16 amino acids. V lost 0 bases and J lost 4, with 16 bases in between. The CDR3 sequence: CASSYSLDTRGYEQYF. For the CDR3, the DNA is TGTGCCAGCAGTTACTCATTAGATACAAGGGGGTACGAGCAGTACTTC.